The clone carrying this T cell receptor beta chain was counted many times. The sample is drawn from a study of Graves' ophthalmopathy and Graves' hyperthyroidism. Background on the study: Peripheral blood (taken before any treatment) was collected at initial diagnosis.

RNA served as the template for amplifying TCR beta CDR3 regions. HTBI primers were employed in first-round RT-PCR, then a second-round multiplex PCR followed. MiXCR, applied by TCRdb to the multiplex PCR reads, yields one record per CDR3 protein. The repertoire consists of approximately 480,000 distinct CDR3 sequences, with over 13% occurring once and the leading ten covering around 9.8%. CDR3 length equals 14 residues. Looked up from germline, CDR1 is LNHDA and CDR2 is SQIVND (reference sequence). Trimming took 6 bases from V and 0 from J, leaving 9 bases between them. The sample consisted of blood. The chain has TRBV19 and TRBJ1-5; D unresolved. This TCR was sampled from a woman aged 25 to 39 with Graves' ophthalmopathy. The CDR3 DNA follows: TGTGCCAGTAGAGTGCGGGATAGCAATCAGCCCCAGCATTTT. The encoded protein is CASRVRDSNQPQHF.